A selection of T cell receptor beta chains follows, all from one sample in a study of T cells after yellow fever vaccination. TCRdb ran MiXCR on the 5' RACE reads and lists one entry per CDR3 protein. The data contain hundreds of thousands of distinct CDR3 sequences, around 20% of them singletons. This specimen was PBMCs, taken before the yellow fever booster vaccination. The receptors here all came from a man between 18 and 29 years old who received the YFV17D yellow fever vaccine. CDR3s leave out the opening cysteine and the closing phenylalanine or tryptophan. Each record gives: V gene, clone size, CDR3 protein. Rows may omit the clone size; those that give it use once, few, many or a size class.

V: TRBV9; size: few; CDR3: ASSVGTAEAF
V: TRBV4-1; size: few; CDR3: ASSQGGQQNTEAF
V: TRBV20-1; size: .; CDR3: SARGQLIYTEAF
V: TRBV28; size: few; CDR3: ASSSYRASGSPLH
V: TRBV28; size: few; CDR3: ASSLGSVSGNTIY
V: TRBV5-1; size: .; CDR3: ASSLDPLVNTGELF
V: TRBV7-2; size: many; CDR3: ASSSSNYEQY
V: TRBV3-1; size: few; CDR3: ASSQGIAPYGYT
V: TRBV5-4; size: .; CDR3: ASSLPGQGPTGELF
V: TRBV5-1; size: few; CDR3: ASSLDGGVSPLH
V: TRBV5-1; size: many; CDR3: ASRADRGLTEAF
V: TRBV4-1; size: .; CDR3: ASSQDSEGDTQY
V: TRBV20-1; size: few; CDR3: SARGGGLAGETQY
V: TRBV5-6; size: few; CDR3: ASSASENEQF
V: TRBV29-1; size: few; CDR3: SAKDRGPTYEQY
V: TRBV12-3/TRBV12-4; size: many; CDR3: ASSRTGTYTDTQY
V: TRBV6-1; size: many; CDR3: ASSRGPNTGELF
V: TRBV7-9; size: .; CDR3: ASSQGGAHEKLF
V: TRBV6-5; size: many; CDR3: ASSYSGNLAGGYNEQF
V: TRBV12-5; size: few; CDR3: ASGLVLWSLYGYT
V: TRBV20-1; size: few; CDR3: SGEPPGGPQDTQY
V: TRBV30; size: few; CDR3: AWRPPRVMNTEAF
V: TRBV6-5; size: .; CDR3: ASSLSGGAAFPY
V: TRBV4-2; size: few; CDR3: ASSDVGGPTDTQY
V: TRBV5-5; size: many; CDR3: ASSPRRGDGRSGANVLT
V: TRBV20-1; size: .; CDR3: SASETGELF
V: TRBV12-3/TRBV12-4; size: few; CDR3: ASSLGQGALGYT
V: TRBV7-9; size: .; CDR3: ARLRGTEAF
V: TRBV12-3/TRBV12-4; size: many; CDR3: ASSPTGTWDTQY
V: TRBV29-1; size: few; CDR3: SVGTGLNYGYT
V: TRBV7-8; size: .; CDR3: ASSADGTRGNEQY
V: TRBV7-3; size: .; CDR3: ASSLEGSSGNTIY
V: TRBV20-1; size: .; CDR3: SARAGTAKNIQY
V: TRBV20-1; size: .; CDR3: SARIGGPSSYEQY
V: TRBV7-2; size: few; CDR3: ASSFQGGANTIY
V: TRBV18; size: many; CDR3: ASSQEGSGYT
V: TRBV20-1; size: many; CDR3: SARDGGSVNTEAF
V: TRBV27; size: .; CDR3: ASSLTGTASYEQY
V: TRBV27; size: few; CDR3: ASSPEPLAESSGNTIY
V: TRBV20-1; size: .; CDR3: SASHSGGGEKLF
V: TRBV18; size: .; CDR3: ASSPPGSKAYEQY
V: TRBV18; size: many; CDR3: ASSDRDNEQF
V: TRBV20-1; size: .; CDR3: SAQQGTNTGELF
V: TRBV7-2; size: .; CDR3: ASSLNGGDYGYT
V: TRBV25-1; size: once; CDR3: ASSESRSSWTSGGRDTQY
V: TRBV20-1; size: .; CDR3: SAREGGANQPQH
V: TRBV12-3/TRBV12-4; size: .; CDR3: ASSVGSGGVYEQY
V: TRBV12-3/TRBV12-4; size: few; CDR3: ASSFRSYLGQDSYEQY
V: TRBV5-1; size: .; CDR3: ASSLQGHNSPLH
V: TRBV28; size: few; CDR3: ASSLGLNIQY